The 25 T cell receptor beta chains below were found in one sample sequenced in a study of blood T cell repertoires in COVID-19. Data came from immunoSEQ multiplex PCR; TCRdb stores just in-frame clones and leaves some out. The sample has roughly 120,000 clones; about 83% are singletons. Sequenced input: peripheral blood. These TCRs come from a man aged 55 to 69 with acute or convalescent COVID-19.

This chain joins TRBV3-1 (or the pseudogene TRBV3-2) and TRBJ2-7; the match to TRBD2 covers 12 bases. Germline V lookup: CDR1 LGHDT, CDR2 YNNKEL (reference sequence). This CDR3 is built from 17 residues. V shed 3 bases, J shed 3 bases, and the junction held 9 bases outside the gene matches. The CDR3 sequence: CASSHPLLAGGGYEQYF. CDR3 nucleotides: TGTGCCAGCAGCCATCCCTTACTAGCGGGAGGAGGCTACGAGCAGTACTTC.

The J gene is TRBJ2-7, the V gene TRBV6-4; TRBD1 matches at 7 bases. The J segment lost 2 bases and the V segment lost 0 bases, leaving 13 bases of the junction unmatched. CDR1 MRHNA and CDR2 SNTAGT come from the germline V gene. The CDR3 extends over 18 amino acids. The CDR3 sequence: CASSDSGTVNLLPYEQYF. The CDR3 DNA reads TGTGCCAGCAGTGACTCGGGGACAGTCAACTTACTTCCCTACGAGCAGTACTTC.

The chain has TRBV27 and TRBJ1-6; no reliable D call. Trimming stripped 4 bases from V and 6 bases from J, with 13 bases between. The CDR3 has 15 residues. Germline V gene data show CDR1 as MNHEY and CDR2 as SMNVEV (reference sequence). In DNA form, the CDR3 reads TGTGCCAGCAGTTCCTACGCGGGTGCTAATTCACCCCTCCACTTT. Translation: CASSSYAGANSPLHF.

This clone was detected a few times. This chain joins TRBV4-2 and TRBJ1-1; D is possibly TRBD1 (5 bases). The CDR3 length is 13 residues. Looked up from germline, CDR1 is LGHNA and CDR2 is YNFKEQ. V was pared by 0 bases and J by 11 bases, with 13 bases between. CDR3 in amino acids: CASSQDAGDRAFF. The CDR3 DNA follows: TGTGCCAGCAGCCAAGATGCGGGGGATCGGGCTTTCTTT.

The CDR3 DNA reads TGTGCCAGCAGTTTCCAGTTCGATGGCTACACCTTC. It codes for CASSFQFDGYTF. J is TRBJ1-2 and V is TRBV6-2 or TRBV6-3; D gene uncertain. V lost 4 bases, J lost 6 bases, and 9 bases lay in between. The CDR3 is 12 amino acids. Germline-derived CDR1 and CDR2 are MNHEY and SVGEGT.

This chain uses TRBV4-3 with TRBJ2-1, with a tentative D call TRBD2 (5 bases). The CDR3 runs 17 residues. In germline, CDR1 is LGHNA, CDR2 YSLEER. Trimming stripped 0 bases from V and 7 bases from J, with 19 bases between. In DNA form, the CDR3 reads TGCGCCAGCAGCCAAGAAGGCGTCGCCGGCATAGCGAATGAGCAGTTCTTC. Amino acid sequence: CASSQEGVAGIANEQFF.

This clone was detected only once. The sample contains more than one DNA sequence encoding this CDR3. This rearrangement joins TRBV7-2 to TRBJ2-7, with TRBD1 matching 9 bases. V trimming: 5 bases; J trimming: 2 bases; junction bases outside the gene matches: 7. The length of the CDR3 is 15 residues. Germline CDR1 reads SGHTA; CDR2 reads FQGNSA. The CDR3 nucleotides read TGTGCCAGCAGCCCGGGACAGGGAGGCCCCTACGAGCAGTACTTC. Amino acid sequence: CASSPGQGGPYEQYF.

The chain is built from TRBV7-2 and TRBJ1-2; D uncertain. Trimming pared 1 base from V and 4 bases from J, leaving 10 bases between. There are 14 residues in the CDR3. Germline CDR1 SGHTA, CDR2 FQGNSA. The CDR3, as DNA: TGTGCCAGCAGCTTAGGGGCAGTGAGCTATGGCTACACCTTC. The encoded protein is CASSLGAVSYGYTF. Combining the CDR3 with reference TRBV7-2 and TRBJ1-2 gives the whole variable domain GAGVSQSPSNKVTEKGKDVELRCDPISGHTALYWYRQSLGQGLEFLIYFQGNSAPDKSGLPSDRFSAERTGGSVSTLTIQRTQQEDSAVYLCASSLGAVSYGYTFGSGTRLTVV.

This clone appeared once. This chain's CDR3 is CASSYEANSPLHF. The DNA of the CDR3 is TGTGCCAGCAGTTATGAGGCCAATTCACCCCTCCACTTT. The chain links TRBV6-2 or TRBV6-3 to TRBJ1-6; D is unclear. V shed 3 bases and J shed 7 bases, with 7 bases lying between them. CDR1 and CDR2 from the germline V gene are MNHEY and SVGEGT. The length of the CDR3 is 13 residues.

V usage is TRBV5-6 and J usage is TRBJ1-2, with D possibly TRBD1 on 6 matching bases. The germline gives CDR1 SGHDT, CDR2 YYEEEE. The CDR3 consists of 14 residues. The V end was cut by 0 bases, the J end by 7 bases, with 13 bases between. DNA for the CDR3: TGTGCCAGCAGCTTGGCCTTAGCAGGGGCTGGCTACACCTTC. Translation: CASSLALAGAGYTF.

This chain uses TRBV27 with TRBJ2-5; weak D call: TRBD2 (6 bases). The CDR3 runs to 13 residues. The V and J ends lost 7 bases and 5 bases respectively, with 14 bases between them. Germline V gene lookup returns CDR1 MNHEY and CDR2 SMNVEV (reference sequence). In nucleotides, the CDR3 is TGTGCCAGCACAACGATGGAGGGCGAGACCCAGTACTTC. This codes for CASTTMEGETQYF.

This sequence joins TRBV14 and TRBJ2-1, with a tentative D call TRBD1 (6 bases). The germline V gene encodes CDR1 SGHDN and CDR2 FVKESK. The CDR3 contains 15 residues. Trimming pared 4 bases from V and 2 bases from J, leaving 12 bases between. CDR3 nucleotide sequence: TGTGCCAGCAGCCGCACCGGGACACCCTACAATGAGCAGTTCTTC. This encodes CASSRTGTPYNEQFF.

The V and J genes are TRBV4-1 and TRBJ1-2; the D gene is possibly TRBD1 (6 bases). Trimming pared 2 bases from V and 4 bases from J, leaving 11 bases between. The CDR3 spans 14 residues. Germline V CDR1 and CDR2: MGHRA, YSYEKL. Here the CDR3 DNA reads TGCGCCAGCAGCCAAACACAGGGTGGCTATGGCTACACCTTC. This translates into CASSQTQGGYGYTF.

This clone was seen once. CDR3 in DNA: TGTGCCTGGAGGGTGACAGGGGAGATTAGGGGTGGCTACACCTTC. Encoded protein: CAWRVTGEIRGGYTF. The chain is built from TRBV30 and TRBJ1-2; 8 nucleotides line up with TRBD1. This CDR3 has 15 amino acids. V shed 3 bases and J 7 bases; nucleotides not matched to a gene: 13. Germline lookup yields CDR1 GTSNPN and CDR2 SVGIG (reference sequence).

A few counts support this clone. This sequence joins TRBV29-1 and TRBJ2-7, with 9 bases lining up with TRBD1. Germline CDR1 is SQVTM and CDR2 is ANQGSEA. This CDR3 is built from 14 residues. V trimming: 3 bases; J trimming: 2 bases; junction bases outside the gene matches: 5. The CDR3 nucleotides are TGCAGCGTTGAGGGACAGGGTGGCCCCTACGAGCAGTACTTC. Translation: CSVEGQGGPYEQYF.

The chain combines TRBV21-1 with TRBJ1-4; the table gives TRBD1 as D, unverified against the DNA. TRBV21-1 has pseudogene status. The CDR3 extends over 16 amino acids. CDR3 nucleotide sequence: TGTGCCAGCAGCGCCCAGCTAGGGGCAACTAATGAAAAACTGTTTTTT. This sequence encodes CASSAQLGATNEKLFF.

The chain joins TRBV10-2 to TRBJ1-3; D uncertain. The CDR3 extends over 15 amino acids. The germline V gene has CDR1 WSHSY and CDR2 SAAADI. Trimming took off 8 bases at V and 4 bases at J, with 18 bases between the two ends. The CDR3 here is CASLTPGSTGNTIYF. The CDR3 region has the DNA TGCGCCAGCCTTACCCCGGGGAGTACCGGAAACACCATATATTTT.

CDR3 nucleotides: TGTGCCAGCAGCCAAGATAACAGGGGGCGCGATGAGACCCAGTACTTC. As protein: CASSQDNRGRDETQYF. The rearrangement joins TRBV3-1 (or the pseudogene TRBV3-2) to TRBJ2-5; the match to TRBD1 covers 9 bases. Per germline, CDR1 LGHDT and CDR2 YNNKEL (reference sequence). The CDR3 is made up of 16 amino acids. V shed 0 bases and J 5 bases; nucleotides not matched to a gene: 7.

This clone has just one count. The rearrangement uses TRBV5-1 and TRBJ1-2, with D possibly matching TRBD1 (6 bases). CDR1 and CDR2 (germline): SGHRS, YFSETQ. Trimming shortened V by 2 bases and J by 2 bases, and 7 bases separated the two germline ends. This CDR3 has 13 amino acids. DNA of the CDR3: TGCGCCAGCAGCTTAGGGGGAAACTATGGCTACACCTTC. Residues: CASSLGGNYGYTF.

The chain joins TRBV5-1 to TRBJ2-2; D is ambiguous. CDR3 length equals 13 residues. The germline V and J ends were trimmed by 0 bases and 5 bases, with 5 bases remaining between them. Per the germline V gene, CDR1 is SGHRS and CDR2 is YFSETQ. CDR3 sequence reads: CASSLARTGELFF. In DNA form, the CDR3 reads TGCGCCAGCAGCTTGGCCAGGACCGGGGAGCTGTTTTTT.

The DNA of the CDR3 is TGTGCCAGCAGCTTAGCGGTACTAGCGGGAGACGAGCAGTACTTC. Protein product: CASSLAVLAGDEQYF. The chain recombines TRBV7-2 with TRBJ2-7; 11 positions match TRBD2. Germline assignment: CDR1 SGHTA and CDR2 FQGNSA. The CDR3 has 15 amino acids. V shed 0 bases and J 5 bases; nucleotides not matched to a gene: 3.

The V gene is TRBV28, the J gene TRBJ2-3; TRBD2 matches 7 bases. The V gene's germline CDR1 is MDHEN and CDR2 SYDVKM. The junction had 9 bases not matched to a gene; V was cut back by 5 bases and J by 1 base. The CDR3 consists of 16 residues. Here the CDR3 DNA reads TGTGCCAGCAGTAGCCCGTCGAGCGGGGGCACAGATACGCAGTATTTT. Amino acids: CASSSPSSGGTDTQYF.

A single count supports this clone. The V call is TRBV10-3, the J call TRBJ2-1, with 7 bases fitting TRBD2. There are 13 residues in the CDR3. Germline values: CDR1 ENHRY, CDR2 SYGVKD. J gave up 8 bases and V 9 bases, and 10 bases lay outside the gene matches. The CDR3 region has the DNA TGTGCCATGGGGGGGGGTTTGTTGTATGAGCAGTTCTTC. The encoded protein is CAMGGGLLYEQFF.

The CDR3 region has the DNA TGTGCCAGCCCCAAAAGGGGGACTAGCGGGGGACCATACACAGATACGCAGTATTTT. Residues: CASPKRGTSGGPYTDTQYF. The chain uses TRBV2 and TRBJ2-3; 14 nucleotides line up with TRBD2. J was trimmed by 2 bases and V by 8 bases; bases with no gene match: 15. Per the germline V gene, CDR1 is SNHLY and CDR2 is FYNNEI. The CDR3 contains 19 residues.

The chain employs TRBV28 and TRBJ2-2; perhaps TRBD2 as D (6 bases). CDR1 MDHEN and CDR2 SYDVKM come from the germline V gene. V lost 6 bases, J lost 5 bases, and 10 bases lay in between. The CDR3 is 13 residues long. The CDR3 sequence is CASRSGGTGELFF. The CDR3 DNA reads as TGTGCCAGCAGGAGTGGGGGGACCGGGGAGCTGTTTTTT.